This T cell receptor beta chain was retrieved from a study of post-analysis software for immune sequencing data. Study-wide background: Relapsing-remitting, secondary progressive and progressive-relapsing multiple sclerosis courses were included. Overall study results and limits: For normalized Chao1 diversity, multiple sclerosis patients scored significantly lower than controls did. By F measure, samples from a shared preparation batch strongly co-clustered. Compared with controls, patients had more of about 5 TRBV segments, including TRBV5-6, TRBV5-1 and TRBV20-1.

The CDR3 sequence is 15 residues long. Germline V gene lookup returns CDR1 LNHNV and CDR2 YYDKDF (reference sequence). Trimming removed 3 bases from V and 0 bases from J, with 9 bases in between. Prepared libraries of TCR beta cDNA carried unique molecular identifiers. TCRdb recomputed calls from the PCR reads with MiXCR, one row per CDR3 protein. The sample records about 160,000 distinct CDR3 sequences, under 40% being singletons. Comment on this clonotype: The target antigen is unknown.

This specimen was blood, taken after autologous hematopoietic stem cell transplantation. This receptor was taken from a girl aged 10-17 years with multiple sclerosis. V and J are TRBV15 and TRBJ2-1, with D perhaps TRBD1 (6 bases). The CDR3 loop is CATSSRGGSYNEQFF. In nucleotides, the CDR3 is TGTGCCACCAGCAGTAGAGGGGGCTCCTACAATGAGCAGTTCTTC.